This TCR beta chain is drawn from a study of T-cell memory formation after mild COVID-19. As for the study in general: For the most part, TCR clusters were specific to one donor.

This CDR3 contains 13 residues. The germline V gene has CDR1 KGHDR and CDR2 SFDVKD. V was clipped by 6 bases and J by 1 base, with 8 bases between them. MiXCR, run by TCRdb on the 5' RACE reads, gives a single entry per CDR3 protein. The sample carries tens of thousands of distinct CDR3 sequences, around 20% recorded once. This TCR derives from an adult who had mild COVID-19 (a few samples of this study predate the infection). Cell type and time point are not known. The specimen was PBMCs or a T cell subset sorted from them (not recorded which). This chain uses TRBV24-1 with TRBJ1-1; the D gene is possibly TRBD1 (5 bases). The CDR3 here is CATSPRGNTEAFF. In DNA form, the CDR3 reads TGTGCCACCAGTCCGAGGGGGAACACTGAAGCTTTCTTT.